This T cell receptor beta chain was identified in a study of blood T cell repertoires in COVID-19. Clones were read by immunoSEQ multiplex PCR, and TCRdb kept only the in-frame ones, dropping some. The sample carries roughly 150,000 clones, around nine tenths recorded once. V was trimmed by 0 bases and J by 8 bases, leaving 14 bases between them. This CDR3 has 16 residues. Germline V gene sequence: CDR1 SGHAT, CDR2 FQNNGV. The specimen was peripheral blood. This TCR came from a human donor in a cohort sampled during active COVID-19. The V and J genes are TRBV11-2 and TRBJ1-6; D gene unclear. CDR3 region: CASSLDSPFHYSPLHF. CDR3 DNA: TGTGCCAGCAGCTTAGATAGCCCTTTTCACTATTCACCCCTCCACTTT.